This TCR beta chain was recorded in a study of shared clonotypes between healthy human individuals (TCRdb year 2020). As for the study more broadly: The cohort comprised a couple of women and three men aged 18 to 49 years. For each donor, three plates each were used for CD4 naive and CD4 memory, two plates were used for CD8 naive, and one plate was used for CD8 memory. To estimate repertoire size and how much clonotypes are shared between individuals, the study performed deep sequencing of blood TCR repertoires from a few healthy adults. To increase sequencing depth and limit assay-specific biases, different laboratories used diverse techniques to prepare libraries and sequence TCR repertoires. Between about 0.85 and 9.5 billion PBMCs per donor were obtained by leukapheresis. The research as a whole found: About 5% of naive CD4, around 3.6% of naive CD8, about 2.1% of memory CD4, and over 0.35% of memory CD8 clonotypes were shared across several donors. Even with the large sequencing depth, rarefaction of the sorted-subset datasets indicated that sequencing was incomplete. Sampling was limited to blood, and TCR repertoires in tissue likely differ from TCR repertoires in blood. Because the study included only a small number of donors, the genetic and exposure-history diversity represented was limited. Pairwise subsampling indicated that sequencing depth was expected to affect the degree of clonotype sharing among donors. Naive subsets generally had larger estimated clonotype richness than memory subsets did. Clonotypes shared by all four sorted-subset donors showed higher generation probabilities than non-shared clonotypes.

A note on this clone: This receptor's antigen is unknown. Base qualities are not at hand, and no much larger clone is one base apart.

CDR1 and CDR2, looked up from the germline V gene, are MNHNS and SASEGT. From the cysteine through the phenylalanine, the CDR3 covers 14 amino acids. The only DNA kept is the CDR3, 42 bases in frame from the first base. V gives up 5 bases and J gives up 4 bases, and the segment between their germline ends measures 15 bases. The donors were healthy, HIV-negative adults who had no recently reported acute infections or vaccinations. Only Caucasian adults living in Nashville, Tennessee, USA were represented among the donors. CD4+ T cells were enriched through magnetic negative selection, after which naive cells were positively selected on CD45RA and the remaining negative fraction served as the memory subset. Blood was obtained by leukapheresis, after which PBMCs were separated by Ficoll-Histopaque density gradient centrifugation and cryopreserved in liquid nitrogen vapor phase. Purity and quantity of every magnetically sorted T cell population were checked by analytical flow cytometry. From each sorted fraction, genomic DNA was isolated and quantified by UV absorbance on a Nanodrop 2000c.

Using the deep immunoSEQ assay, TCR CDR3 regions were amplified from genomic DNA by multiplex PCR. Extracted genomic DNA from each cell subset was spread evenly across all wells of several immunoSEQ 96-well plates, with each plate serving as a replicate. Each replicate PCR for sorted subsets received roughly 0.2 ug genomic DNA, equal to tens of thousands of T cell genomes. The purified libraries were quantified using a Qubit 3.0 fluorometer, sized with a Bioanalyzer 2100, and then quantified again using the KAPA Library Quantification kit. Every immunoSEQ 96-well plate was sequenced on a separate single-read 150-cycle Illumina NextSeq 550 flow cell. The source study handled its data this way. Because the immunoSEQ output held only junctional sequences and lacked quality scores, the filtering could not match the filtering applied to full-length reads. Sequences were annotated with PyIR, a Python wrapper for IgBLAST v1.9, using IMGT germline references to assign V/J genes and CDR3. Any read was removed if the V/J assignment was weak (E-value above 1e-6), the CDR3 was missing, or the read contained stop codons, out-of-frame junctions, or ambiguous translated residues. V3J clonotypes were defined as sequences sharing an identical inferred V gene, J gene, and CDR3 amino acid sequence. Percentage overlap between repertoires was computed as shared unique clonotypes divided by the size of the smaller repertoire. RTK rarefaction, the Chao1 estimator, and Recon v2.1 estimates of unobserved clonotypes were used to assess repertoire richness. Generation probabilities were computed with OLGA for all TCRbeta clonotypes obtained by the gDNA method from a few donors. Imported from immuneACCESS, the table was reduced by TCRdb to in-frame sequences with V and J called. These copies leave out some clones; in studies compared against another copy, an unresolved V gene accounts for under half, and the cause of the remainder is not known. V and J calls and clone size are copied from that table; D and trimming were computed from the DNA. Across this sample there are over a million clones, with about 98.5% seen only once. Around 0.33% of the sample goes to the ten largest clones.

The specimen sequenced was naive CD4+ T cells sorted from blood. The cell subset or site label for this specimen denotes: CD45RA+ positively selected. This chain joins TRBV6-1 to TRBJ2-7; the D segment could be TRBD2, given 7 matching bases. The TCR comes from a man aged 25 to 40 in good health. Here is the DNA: TGTGCCAGCAGTATCGGGGGGCGAGTATACGAGCAGTACTTC. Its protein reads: CASSIGGRVYEQYF.